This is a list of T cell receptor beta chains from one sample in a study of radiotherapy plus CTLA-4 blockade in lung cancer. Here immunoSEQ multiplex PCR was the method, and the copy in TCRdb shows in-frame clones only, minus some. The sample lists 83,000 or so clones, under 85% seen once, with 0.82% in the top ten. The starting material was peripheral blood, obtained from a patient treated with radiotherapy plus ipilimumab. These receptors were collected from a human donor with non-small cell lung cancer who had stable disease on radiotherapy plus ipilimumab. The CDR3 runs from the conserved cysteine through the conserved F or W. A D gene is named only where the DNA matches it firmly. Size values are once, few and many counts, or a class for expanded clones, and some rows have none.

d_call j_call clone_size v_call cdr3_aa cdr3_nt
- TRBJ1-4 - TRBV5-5 CASSLGQGYEKLFF TGTGCCAGCAGCTTAGGCCAGGGGTATGAAAAACTGTTTTTT
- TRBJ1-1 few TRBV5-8 CASSSRETEAFF TGTGCCAGCAGCTCGCGGGAGACTGAAGCTTTCTTT
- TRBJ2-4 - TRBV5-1 CASSLGQGTGNIQYF TGCGCCAGCAGCTTGGGTCAGGGTACCGGAAATATTCAGTACTTC
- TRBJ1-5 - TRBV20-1 CSARGAQPQHF TGCAGTGCTAGGGGGGCTCAGCCCCAGCATTTT
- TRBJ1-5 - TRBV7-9 CASSLAGGRSQPQHF TGTGCCAGCAGCTTAGCGGGGGGTAGGAGTCAGCCCCAGCATTTT
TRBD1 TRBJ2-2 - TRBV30 CAWSVVTGGPGELFF TGTGCCTGGAGTGTAGTCACAGGGGGCCCCGGGGAGCTGTTTTTT
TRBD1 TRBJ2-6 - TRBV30 CAWSADRGQGVSGANVLTF TGTGCCTGGAGTGCCGATAGGGGACAGGGTGTCTCTGGGGCCAACGTCCTGACTTTC
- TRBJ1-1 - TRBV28 CASRQTGNTEAFF TGTGCCAGCCGACAAACGGGGAACACTGAAGCTTTCTTT
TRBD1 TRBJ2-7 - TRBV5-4 CASTDRETYEQYF TGTGCCAGCACCGACAGGGAAACCTACGAGCAGTACTTC
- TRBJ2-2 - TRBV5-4 CASSLGGAGELFF TGTGCCAGCAGCTTGGGGGGGGCCGGGGAGCTGTTTTTT
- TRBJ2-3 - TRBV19 CASSIDPRDSTQYF TGTGCCAGTAGTATAGATCCAAGGGACTCTACGCAGTATTTT